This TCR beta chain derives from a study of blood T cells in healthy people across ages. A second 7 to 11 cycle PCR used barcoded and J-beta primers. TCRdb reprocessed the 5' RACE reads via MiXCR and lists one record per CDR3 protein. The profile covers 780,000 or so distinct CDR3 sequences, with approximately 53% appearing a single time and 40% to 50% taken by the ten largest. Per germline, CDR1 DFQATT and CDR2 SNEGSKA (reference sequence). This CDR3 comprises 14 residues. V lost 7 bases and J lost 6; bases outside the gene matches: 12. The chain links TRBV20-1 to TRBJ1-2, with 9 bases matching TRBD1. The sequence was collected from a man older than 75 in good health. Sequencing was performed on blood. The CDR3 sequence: CSDARQGESNGYTF. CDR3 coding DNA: TGCAGTGATGCCAGACAGGGGGAGTCAAATGGCTACACCTTC.